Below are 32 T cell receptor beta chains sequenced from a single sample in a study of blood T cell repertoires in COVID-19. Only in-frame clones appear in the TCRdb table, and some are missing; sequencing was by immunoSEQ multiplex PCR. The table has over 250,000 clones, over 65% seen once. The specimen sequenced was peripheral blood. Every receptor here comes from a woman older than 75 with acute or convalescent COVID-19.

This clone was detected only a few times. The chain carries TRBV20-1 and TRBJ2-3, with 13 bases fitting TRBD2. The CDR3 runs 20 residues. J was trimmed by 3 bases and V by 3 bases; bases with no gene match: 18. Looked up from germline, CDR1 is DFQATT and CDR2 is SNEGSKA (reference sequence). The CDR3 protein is CSASGPPGLAGVGQTDTQYF. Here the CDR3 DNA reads TGCAGTGCTAGTGGGCCCCCCGGACTAGCGGGAGTGGGGCAGACAGATACGCAGTATTTT.

This chain's CDR3 is CASSPTDYTGELFF. Written as DNA, the CDR3 is TGTGCCAGCTCACCTACGGACTACACCGGGGAGCTGTTTTTT. The rearrangement uses TRBV18 and TRBJ2-2; tentative D call: TRBD2 (5 bases). The CDR3 sequence is 14 residues long. CDR1 KGHSH and CDR2 LQKENI come from the germline V gene. Trimming took 3 bases from V and 3 from J, leaving 8 bases between them. Full variable domain (rest looked up from reference TRBV18 and TRBJ2-2): NAGVMQNPRHLVRRRGQEARLRCSPMKGHSHVYWYRQLPEEGLKFMVYLQKENIIDESGMPKERFSAEFPKEGPSILRIQQVVRGDSAAYFCASSPTDYTGELFFGEGSRLTVL.

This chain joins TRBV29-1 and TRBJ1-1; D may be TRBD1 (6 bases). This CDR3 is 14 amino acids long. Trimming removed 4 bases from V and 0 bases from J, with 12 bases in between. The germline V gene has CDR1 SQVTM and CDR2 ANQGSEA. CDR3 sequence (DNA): TGCAGCGTTGCTCTACAGGGTATGAACACTGAAGCTTTCTTT. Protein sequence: CSVALQGMNTEAFF.

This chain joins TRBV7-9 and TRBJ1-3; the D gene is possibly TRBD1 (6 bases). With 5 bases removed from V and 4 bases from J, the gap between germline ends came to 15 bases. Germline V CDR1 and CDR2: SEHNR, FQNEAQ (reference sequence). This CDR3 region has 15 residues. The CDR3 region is CASSRSTGLGNTIYF. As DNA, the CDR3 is TGTGCCAGCAGCCGCTCCACAGGGCTCGGAAACACCATATATTTT.

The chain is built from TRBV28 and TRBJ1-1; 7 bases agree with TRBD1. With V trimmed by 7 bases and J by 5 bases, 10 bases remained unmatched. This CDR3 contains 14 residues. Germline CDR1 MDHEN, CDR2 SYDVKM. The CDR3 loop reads CASNPPTRGTEAFF. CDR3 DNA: TGTGCCAGCAACCCTCCCACCAGGGGGACTGAAGCTTTCTTT.

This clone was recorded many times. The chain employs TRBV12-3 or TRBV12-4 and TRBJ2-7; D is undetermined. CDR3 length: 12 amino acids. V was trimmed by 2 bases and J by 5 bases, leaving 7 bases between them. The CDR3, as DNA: TGTGCCAGCAGTTTATGGAGCAACGAGCAGTACTTC. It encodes CASSLWSNEQYF.

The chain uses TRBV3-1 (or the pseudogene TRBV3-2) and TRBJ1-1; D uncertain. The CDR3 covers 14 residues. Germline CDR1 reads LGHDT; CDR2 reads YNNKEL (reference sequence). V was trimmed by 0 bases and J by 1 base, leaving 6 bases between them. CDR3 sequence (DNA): TGTGCCAGCAGCCAAGAGGCAGGGAACACTGAAGCTTTCTTT. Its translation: CASSQEAGNTEAFF.

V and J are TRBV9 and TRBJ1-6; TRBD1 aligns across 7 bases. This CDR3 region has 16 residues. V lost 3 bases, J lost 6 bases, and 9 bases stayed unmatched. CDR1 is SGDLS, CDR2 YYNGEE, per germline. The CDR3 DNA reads TGTGCCAGCAGCGAATGGGACAGAACTTTTAATTCACCCCTCCACTTT. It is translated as CASSEWDRTFNSPLHF. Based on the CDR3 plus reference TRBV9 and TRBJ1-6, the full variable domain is DSGVTQTPKHLITATGQRVTLRCSPRSGDLSVYWYQQSLDQGLQFLIQYYNGEERAKGNILERFSAQQFPDLHSELNLSSLELGDSALYFCASSEWDRTFNSPLHFGNGTRLTVT.

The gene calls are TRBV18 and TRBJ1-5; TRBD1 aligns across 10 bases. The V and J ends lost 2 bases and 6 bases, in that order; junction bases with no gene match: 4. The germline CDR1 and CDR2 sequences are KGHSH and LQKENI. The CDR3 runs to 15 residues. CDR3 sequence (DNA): TGTGCCAGCTCACCAGGGACAGGGGTTGTTCAGCCCCAGCATTTT. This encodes CASSPGTGVVQPQHF.

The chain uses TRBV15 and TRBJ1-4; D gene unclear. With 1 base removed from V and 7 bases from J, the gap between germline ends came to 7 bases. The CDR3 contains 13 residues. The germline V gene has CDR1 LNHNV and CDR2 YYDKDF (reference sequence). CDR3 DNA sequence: TGTGCCACCAGCAGAGGGGCCGGTGAAAAACTGTTTTTT. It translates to CATSRGAGEKLFF.

The CDR3 loop reads CASSLVGTSGTRSYEQYF. Written as DNA, the CDR3 is TGCGCCAGCAGCTTGGTTGGGACTAGCGGGACCCGCTCCTACGAGCAGTACTTC. The chain combines TRBV5-1 with TRBJ2-7; 13 bases are shared with TRBD2. The CDR3 is 18 amino acids. Germline CDR1 is SGHRS and CDR2 is YFSETQ. The trim removed 0 bases at V and 0 bases at J, leaving 6 bases unmatched.

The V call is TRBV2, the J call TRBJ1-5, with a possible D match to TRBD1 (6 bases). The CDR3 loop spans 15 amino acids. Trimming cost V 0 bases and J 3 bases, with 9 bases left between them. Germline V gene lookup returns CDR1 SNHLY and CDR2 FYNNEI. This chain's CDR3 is CASSEAAGANQPQHF. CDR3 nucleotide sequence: TGTGCCAGCAGTGAAGCGGCAGGGGCCAATCAGCCCCAGCATTTT.

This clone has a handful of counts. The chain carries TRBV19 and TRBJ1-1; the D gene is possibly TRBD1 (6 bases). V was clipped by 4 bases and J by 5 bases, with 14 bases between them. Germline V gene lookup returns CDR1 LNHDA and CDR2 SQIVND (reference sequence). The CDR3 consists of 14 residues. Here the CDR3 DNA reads TGTGCCAGTAGTACACAGGGCGGGAGGACTGAAGCTTTCTTT. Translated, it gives CASSTQGGRTEAFF.

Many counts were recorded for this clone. CDR3 sequence reads: CASSGQGENSPLHF. The CDR3 coding sequence is TGTGCCAGCAGCGGACAGGGTGAGAATTCACCCCTCCACTTT. The chain recombines TRBV9 with TRBJ1-6, with 7 positions matching TRBD1. The length of the CDR3 is 14 residues. J gave up 7 bases and V 3 bases, and 4 bases lay outside the gene matches. The germline V gene has CDR1 SGDLS and CDR2 YYNGEE.

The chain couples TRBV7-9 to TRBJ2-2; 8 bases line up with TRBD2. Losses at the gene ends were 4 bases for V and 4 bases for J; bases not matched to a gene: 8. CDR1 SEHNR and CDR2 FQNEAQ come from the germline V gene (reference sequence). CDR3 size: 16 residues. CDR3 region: CASSSQAGVGTGELFF. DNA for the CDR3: TGTGCCAGCAGCTCCCAAGCGGGAGTCGGCACCGGGGAGCTGTTTTTT.

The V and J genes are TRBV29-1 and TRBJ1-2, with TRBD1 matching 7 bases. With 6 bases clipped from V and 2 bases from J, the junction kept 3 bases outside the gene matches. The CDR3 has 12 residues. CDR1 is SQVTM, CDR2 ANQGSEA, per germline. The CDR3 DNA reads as TGCAGCGTATCACAGGGGAACTATGGCTACACCTTC. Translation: CSVSQGNYGYTF.

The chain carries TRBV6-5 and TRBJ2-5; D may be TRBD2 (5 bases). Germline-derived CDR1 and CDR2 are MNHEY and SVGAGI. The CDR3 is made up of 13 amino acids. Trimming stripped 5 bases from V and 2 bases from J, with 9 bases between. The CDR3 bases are TGTGCCAGCAGTAGCCGGGAACAAGAGACCCAGTACTTC. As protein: CASSSREQETQYF.

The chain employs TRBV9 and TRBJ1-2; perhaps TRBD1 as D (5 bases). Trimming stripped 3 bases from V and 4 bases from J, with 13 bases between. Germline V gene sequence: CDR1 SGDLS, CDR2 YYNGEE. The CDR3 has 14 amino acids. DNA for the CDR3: TGTGCCAGCAGCGACCGTCGGGGGACCTATGGCTACACCTTC. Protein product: CASSDRRGTYGYTF.

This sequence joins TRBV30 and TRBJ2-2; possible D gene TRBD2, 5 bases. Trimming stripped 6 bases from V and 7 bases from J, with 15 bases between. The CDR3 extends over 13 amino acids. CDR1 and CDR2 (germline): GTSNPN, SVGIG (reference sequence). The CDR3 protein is CACSARFVGELFF. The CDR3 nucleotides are TGTGCCTGTAGCGCTAGGTTCGTCGGGGAGCTGTTTTTT.

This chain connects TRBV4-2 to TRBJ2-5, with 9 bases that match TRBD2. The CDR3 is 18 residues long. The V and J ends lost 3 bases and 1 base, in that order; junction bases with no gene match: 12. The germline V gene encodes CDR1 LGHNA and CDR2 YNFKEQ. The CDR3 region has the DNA TGTGCCAGCAGCCACCAAGGGGTACTAGCGGGTGTCCAAGAGACCCAGTACTTC. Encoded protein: CASSHQGVLAGVQETQYF.

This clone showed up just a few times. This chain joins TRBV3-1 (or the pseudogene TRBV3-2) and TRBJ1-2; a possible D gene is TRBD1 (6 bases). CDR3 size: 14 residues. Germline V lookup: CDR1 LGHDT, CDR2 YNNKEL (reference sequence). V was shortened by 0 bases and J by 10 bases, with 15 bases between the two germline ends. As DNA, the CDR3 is TGTGCCAGCAGCCAAGATAGGCAGGGGAGGGACTACACCTTC. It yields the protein CASSQDRQGRDYTF.

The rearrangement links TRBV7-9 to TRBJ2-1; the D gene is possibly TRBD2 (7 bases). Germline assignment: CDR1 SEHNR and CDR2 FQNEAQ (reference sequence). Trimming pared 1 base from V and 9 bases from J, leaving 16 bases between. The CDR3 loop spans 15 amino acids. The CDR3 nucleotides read TGTGCCAGCAGCTTAGAGGGGGGGCGAATGGGTGAGCAGTTCTTC. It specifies CASSLEGGRMGEQFF. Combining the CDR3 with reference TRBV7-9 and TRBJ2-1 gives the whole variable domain DTGVSQNPRHKITKRGQNVTFRCDPISEHNRLYWYRQTLGQGPEFLTYFQNEAQLEKSRLLSDRFSAERPKGSFSTLEIQRTEQGDSAMYLCASSLEGGRMGEQFFGPGTRLTVL.

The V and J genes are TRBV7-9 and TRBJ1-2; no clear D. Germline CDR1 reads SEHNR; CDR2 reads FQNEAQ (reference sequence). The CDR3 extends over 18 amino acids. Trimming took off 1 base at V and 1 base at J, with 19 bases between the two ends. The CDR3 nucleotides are TGTGCCAGCAGCTTAGGTCGACCTACAGTTCTCGTTAACTATGGCTACACCTTC. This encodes CASSLGRPTVLVNYGYTF.

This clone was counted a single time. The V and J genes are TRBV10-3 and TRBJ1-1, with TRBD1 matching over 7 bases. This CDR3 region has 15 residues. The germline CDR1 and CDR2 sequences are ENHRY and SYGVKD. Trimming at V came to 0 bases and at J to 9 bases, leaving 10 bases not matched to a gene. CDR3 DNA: TGTGCCATCAGTGAGTCGAGAGGGGGACAGAACAAAGCTTTCTTT. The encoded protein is CAISESRGGQNKAFF.

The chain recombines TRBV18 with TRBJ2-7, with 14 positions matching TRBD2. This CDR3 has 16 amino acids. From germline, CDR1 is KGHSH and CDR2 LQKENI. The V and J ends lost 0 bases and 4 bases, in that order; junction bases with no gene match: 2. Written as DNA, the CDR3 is TGTGCCAGCTCACCACCGGGACTAGCGGGAGTGTACGAGCAGTACTTC. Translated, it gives CASSPPGLAGVYEQYF.

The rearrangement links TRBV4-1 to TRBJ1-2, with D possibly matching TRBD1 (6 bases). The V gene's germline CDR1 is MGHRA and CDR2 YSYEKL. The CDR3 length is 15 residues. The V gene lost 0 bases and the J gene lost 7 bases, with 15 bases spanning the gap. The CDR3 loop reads CASSQERQVTGGYTF. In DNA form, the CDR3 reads TGCGCCAGCAGCCAAGAAAGACAGGTCACAGGTGGCTACACCTTC.

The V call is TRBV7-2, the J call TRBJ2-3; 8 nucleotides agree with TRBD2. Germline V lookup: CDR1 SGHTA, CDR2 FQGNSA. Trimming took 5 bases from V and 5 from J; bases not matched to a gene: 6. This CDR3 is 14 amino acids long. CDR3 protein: CASSPGTSLDTQYF. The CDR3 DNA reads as TGTGCCAGCAGCCCGGGGACTAGTCTAGATACGCAGTATTTT.

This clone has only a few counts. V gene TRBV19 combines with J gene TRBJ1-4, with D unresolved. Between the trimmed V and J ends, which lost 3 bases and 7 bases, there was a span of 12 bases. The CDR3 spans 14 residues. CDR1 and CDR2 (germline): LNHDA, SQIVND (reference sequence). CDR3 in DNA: TGTGCCAGTAGTATTAAACTGGGAGTTGAAAAACTGTTTTTT. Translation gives CASSIKLGVEKLFF.

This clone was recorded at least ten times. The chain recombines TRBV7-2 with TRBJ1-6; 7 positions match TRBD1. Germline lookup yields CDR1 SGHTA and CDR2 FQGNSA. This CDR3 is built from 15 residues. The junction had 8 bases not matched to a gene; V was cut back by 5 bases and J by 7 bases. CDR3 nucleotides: TGTGCCAGCAGCGCCTCGACAGGGTCCAATTCACCCCTCCACTTT. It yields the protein CASSASTGSNSPLHF.

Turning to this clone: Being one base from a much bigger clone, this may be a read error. CDR3 protein: CASTGQGNSPLHF. Here the CDR3 DNA reads TGTGCCAGCACTGGACAGGGTAATTCACCCCTCCACTTT. V and J are TRBV6-5 and TRBJ1-6; the match to TRBD1 covers 8 bases. Germline CDR1 MNHEY, CDR2 SVGAGI. The CDR3 runs 13 residues. The V gene end was trimmed by 7 bases and the J gene end by 6 bases; junction bases not matched to a gene: 2.

This chain's CDR3 is CASSSHQGHDEKLFF. The CDR3 DNA is TGTGCCAGCAGTTCCCACCAAGGACACGATGAAAAACTGTTTTTT. This chain links TRBV27 with TRBJ1-4; the D gene is possibly TRBD1 (5 bases). Germline V gene data show CDR1 as MNHEY and CDR2 as SMNVEV (reference sequence). Trimming pared 4 bases from V and 6 bases from J, leaving 15 bases between. The CDR3 runs to 15 residues.

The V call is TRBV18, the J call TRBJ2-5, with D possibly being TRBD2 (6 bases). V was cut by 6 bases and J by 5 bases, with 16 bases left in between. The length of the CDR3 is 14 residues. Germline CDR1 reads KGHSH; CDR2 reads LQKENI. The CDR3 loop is CASSRTPEGETQYF. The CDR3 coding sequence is TGTGCCAGCTCGAGGACGCCGGAGGGGGAGACCCAGTACTTC.